This T cell receptor beta chain came from a study of blood T cell repertoires in COVID-19. About the study: Samples of COVID-19 (acute and convalescent) were obtained from the United States, Italy and Spain.

Only one count was recorded for this clone. The length of the CDR3 is 15 residues. The V end was cut by 2 bases, the J end by 7 bases, with 19 bases between. The germline gives CDR1 SGHNT, CDR2 YYREEE (reference sequence). Generated by immunoSEQ multiplex PCR, the TCRdb table keeps only in-frame clones and is missing some. The sample has 25,000 to 35,000 clones, 85% seen once. The sample was peripheral blood. J is TRBJ2-7 and V is TRBV5-4; perhaps TRBD2 as D (5 bases). This receptor was taken from an elderly man with active COVID-19. CDR3 sequence reads: CASSFDVKNPGEQYF. For the CDR3, the DNA is TGTGCCAGCAGCTTTGACGTCAAAAACCCGGGGGAGCAGTACTTC.